This T cell receptor beta chain was sequenced during a study of blood T cell repertoires in COVID-19. Study context: Recovered status applied to Cohort 3 donors who had two consecutive negative PCRs. It also applied to those with clearance or with symptom resolution. Italy, Spain and the United States were the sources of the convalescent and acute COVID-19 samples.

This CDR3 contains 17 residues. Germline values: CDR1 LGHNA, CDR2 YNFKEQ. The ends were cut back, 3 bases at V and 0 bases at J, with 17 bases in the middle. Adults between roughly 18 and 89 years of age took part from about two dozen US areas. Grouping used clinical history reported by participants in a survey and questionnaire. Profiled with immunoSEQ multiplex PCR; TCRdb holds only in-frame clones, not every one. The sample records 350,000 to 450,000 clones, over 75% being singletons. The source of this sequence is a man in his forties in a cohort exposed to, infected with or recovered from COVID-19 (not recorded which). The sequencing sample was made of PBMCs or T cells enriched from blood (not recorded which). V is TRBV4-2 and J is TRBJ1-2; D may be TRBD1 (6 bases). The CDR3 is CASSQGSNRDANYGYTF. The CDR3 coding sequence is TGTGCCAGCAGCCAGGGATCGAACAGGGACGCTAACTATGGCTACACCTTC.